These T cell receptor beta chains were read from a single sample in a study of PD-1 blockade in classical Hodgkin lymphoma. Method: immunoSEQ multiplex PCR; TCRdb's copy keeps in-frame clones and lacks some. The sample has 80,000 to 100,000 clones, roughly 92% seen once. Specimen: peripheral blood mononuclear cells (PBMCs), collected at baseline. These receptors originate from a human donor with classical Hodgkin lymphoma. CDR3s include the opening cysteine and the closing phenylalanine or tryptophan.

v_gene: TRBV5-4
j_gene: TRBJ2-6
CDR3aa: CASSLARGAGANVLTF

v_gene: TRBV5-6
j_gene: TRBJ1-1
CDR3aa: CASSLAEGGTEAFF

v_gene: TRBV18
j_gene: TRBJ1-1
CDR3aa: CASSPGAQVAAFF

v_gene: TRBV14
j_gene: TRBJ2-3
CDR3aa: CASSWTSGSTDTQYF

v_gene: TRBV11-3
j_gene: TRBJ1-2
CDR3aa: CASSAEGPNISYGYTF

v_gene: TRBV5-1
j_gene: TRBJ1-1
CDR3aa: CASPAEAQYRDNFIGNTEAFF

v_gene: TRBV21-1
j_gene: TRBJ2-7
CDR3aa: CASWPGTGFYEQYF

v_gene: TRBV5-4
j_gene: TRBJ2-7
CDR3aa: CASSSLYEQYF

v_gene: TRBV15
j_gene: TRBJ1-5
CDR3aa: CATSRDEHSNQPQHF

v_gene: TRBV12-5
j_gene: TRBJ2-2
CDR3aa: CASGLDTGELFF

v_gene: TRBV7-3
j_gene: TRBJ2-7
CDR3aa: CASSLGQGANEQYF

v_gene: TRBV29-1
j_gene: TRBJ2-2
CDR3aa: CSVGGKTNTGELFF

v_gene: TRBV29-1
j_gene: TRBJ1-1
CDR3aa: CSVVSGDTEAFF

v_gene: TRBV29-1
j_gene: TRBJ2-7
CDR3aa: CSVEDRDRDWRLREQYF

v_gene: TRBV9
j_gene: TRBJ2-3
CDR3aa: CASSVDGRAGDTQYF

v_gene: TRBV6-1
j_gene: TRBJ1-5
CDR3aa: CASSPDNNQPQHF

v_gene: TRBV6-5
j_gene: TRBJ2-2
CDR3aa: CASSFSEIPGELFF

v_gene: TRBV7-9
j_gene: TRBJ2-4
CDR3aa: CASSRISAPIAKNIQYF

v_gene: TRBV11-2
j_gene: TRBJ1-5
CDR3aa: CASSYQGGSNQPQHF

v_gene: TRBV10-2
j_gene: TRBJ2-2
CDR3aa: CASSELRDRGLFF

v_gene: TRBV27
j_gene: TRBJ2-1
CDR3aa: CASHDLDRGRHEQFF

v_gene: TRBV27
j_gene: TRBJ1-5
CDR3aa: CASSPDTYSNQPQHF

v_gene: TRBV4-1
j_gene: TRBJ2-5
CDR3aa: CASSQGRPETQYF

v_gene: TRBV19
j_gene: TRBJ1-3
CDR3aa: CASSMVGRVPSGNTIYF

v_gene: TRBV19
j_gene: TRBJ1-5
CDR3aa: CASNRRDTGNQPQHF

v_gene: TRBV5-1
j_gene: TRBJ2-3
CDR3aa: CASSLLIAGDADTQYF

v_gene: TRBV30
j_gene: TRBJ2-3
CDR3aa: CAWTRSDTQYF

v_gene: TRBV4-2
j_gene: TRBJ2-2
CDR3aa: CASSQARANTGELFF

v_gene: TRBV6-6
j_gene: TRBJ2-7
CDR3aa: CASSPRGDEQYF

v_gene: TRBV19
j_gene: TRBJ2-1
CDR3aa: CASSIDIQGAQDNEQFF

v_gene: TRBV6-5
j_gene: TRBJ2-3
CDR3aa: CASSSLGAKDTQYF

v_gene: TRBV30
j_gene: TRBJ1-1
CDR3aa: CAWGDRGRNTEAFF

v_gene: TRBV28
j_gene: TRBJ1-1
CDR3aa: CASPGHGHSTEAFF

v_gene: TRBV27
j_gene: TRBJ2-7
CDR3aa: CASSLGLAPNYEQYF

v_gene: TRBV7-2
j_gene: TRBJ2-1
CDR3aa: CASSLGPGQRNEQFF

v_gene: TRBV4-1
j_gene: TRBJ2-5
CDR3aa: CASSQEGRGRGETQYF

v_gene: TRBV5-1
j_gene: TRBJ2-3
CDR3aa: CASSLAGQFVTDTQYF

v_gene: TRBV7-9
j_gene: TRBJ1-4
CDR3aa: CASSTRTDRRREKLFF

v_gene: TRBV28
j_gene: TRBJ2-5
CDR3aa: CASSPRTGGFQETQYF

v_gene: TRBV5-1
j_gene: TRBJ1-2
CDR3aa: CASSAGTNLQYGYTF

v_gene: TRBV27
j_gene: TRBJ2-1
CDR3aa: CASSLRRESPYNEQFF

v_gene: TRBV11-2
j_gene: TRBJ1-3
CDR3aa: CASSLEGSRSKDTIYF

v_gene: TRBV9
j_gene: TRBJ2-1
CDR3aa: CASTGEALSYNEQFF

v_gene: TRBV7-8
j_gene: TRBJ2-6
CDR3aa: CASGTGALSGANVLTF

v_gene: TRBV27
j_gene: TRBJ1-2
CDR3aa: CASSGGRYYGYTF

v_gene: TRBV27
j_gene: TRBJ2-6
CDR3aa: CASSLTPLRANVLTF

v_gene: TRBV27
j_gene: TRBJ2-7
CDR3aa: CASLGYQSRVQYF

v_gene: TRBV10-1
j_gene: TRBJ2-1
CDR3aa: CASSESRAFNEQFF